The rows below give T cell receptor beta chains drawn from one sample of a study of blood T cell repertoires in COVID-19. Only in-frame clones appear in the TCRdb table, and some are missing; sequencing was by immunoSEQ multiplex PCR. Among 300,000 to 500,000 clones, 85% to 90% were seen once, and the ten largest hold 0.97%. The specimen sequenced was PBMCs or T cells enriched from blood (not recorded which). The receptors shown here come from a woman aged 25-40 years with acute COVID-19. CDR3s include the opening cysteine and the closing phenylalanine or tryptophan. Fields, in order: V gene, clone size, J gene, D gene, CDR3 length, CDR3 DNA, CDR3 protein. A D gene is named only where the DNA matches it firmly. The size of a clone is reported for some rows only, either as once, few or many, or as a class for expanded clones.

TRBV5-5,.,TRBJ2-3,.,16,TGTGCCAGCAGCGAGCGGCCCGGTGGGTTCACAGATACGCAGTATTTT,CASSERPGGFTDTQYF
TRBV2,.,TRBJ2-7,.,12,TGTGCCAGCACGCTCGGAGGCAAGGAGCAGTACTTC,CASTLGGKEQYF
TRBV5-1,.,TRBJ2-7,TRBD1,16,TGCGCCAGCAGCTTGGTCCTTGGGACAGGGGGCCACGAGCAGTACTTC,CASSLVLGTGGHEQYF
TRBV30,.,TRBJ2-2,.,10,TGTGCCTCAGGGGTCGGGGAGCTGTTTTTT,CASGVGELFF
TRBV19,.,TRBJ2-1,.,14,TGTGCCAGTAGTATAGAGTTCCCCCCAAATGAGCAGTTCTTC,CASSIEFPPNEQFF
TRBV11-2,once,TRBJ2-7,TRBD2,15,TGTGCCAGCAGCTTTATAGCGGGGGGCGCCTACGAGCAGTACTTC,CASSFIAGGAYEQYF
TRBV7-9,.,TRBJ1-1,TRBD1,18,TGTGCCAGCAGCTTGGCCCGGGACAGGGGGTTCCTAAACACTGAAGCTTTCTTT,CASSLARDRGFLNTEAFF
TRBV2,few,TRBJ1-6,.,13,TGTGCCAGCAGTTTCCGACAGGACGGTAACCTCCACTTT,CASSFRQDGNLHF
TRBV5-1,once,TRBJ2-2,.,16,TGCGCCAGCCACCAGGGGCACAGGGCGATTACCGGGGAGCTGTTTTTT,CASHQGHRAITGELFF
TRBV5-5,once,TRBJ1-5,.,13,TGTGCCAGCAGCGCAGGGTGGTATCAGCCCCAGCATTTT,CASSAGWYQPQHF
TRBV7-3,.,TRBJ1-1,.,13,TGTGCCAGCAGCTTTACAGGGAACACTGAAGCTTTCTTT,CASSFTGNTEAFF
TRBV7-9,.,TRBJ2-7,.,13,TGTGCCAGCCGGGGGAGAAGCTCCTACGAGCAGTACTTC,CASRGRSSYEQYF
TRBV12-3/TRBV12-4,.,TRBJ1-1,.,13,TGTGCCAGCAGTCCCAGGACTTACGCTGAAGCTTTCTTT,CASSPRTYAEAFF
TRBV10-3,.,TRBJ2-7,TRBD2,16,TGTGCCATCAGTGGCTCTAGCGGGGGGAACTCCTACGAGCAGTACTTC,CAISGSSGGNSYEQYF
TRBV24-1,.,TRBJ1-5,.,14,TGTGCCACCAGTGAGGTGGGGGAGGTAGGGCCCCAGCATTTT,CATSEVGEVGPQHF
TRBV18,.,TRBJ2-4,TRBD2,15,TGTGCCAGCTCAGTGAGTAGCGGGGATGAAAACATTCAGTACTTC,CASSVSSGDENIQYF
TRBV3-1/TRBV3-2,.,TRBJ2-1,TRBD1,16,TGTGCCAGCAGCCAAGGGGACAGACTCTCCTACAATGAGCAGTTCTTC,CASSQGDRLSYNEQFF
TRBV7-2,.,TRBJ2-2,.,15,TGTGCCAGCAGCTTAGCTCTTTTGAACACCGGGGAGCTGTTTTTT,CASSLALLNTGELFF
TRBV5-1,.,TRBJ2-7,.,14,TGCGCCAGCAGCTTGGGCGGGGAAAGCTACGGGCAGTACTTC,CASSLGGESYGQYF
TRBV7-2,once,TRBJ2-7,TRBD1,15,TGTGCCAGCAGCTTATTAGGGACAGGGACCTACGAGCAGTACTTC,CASSLLGTGTYEQYF
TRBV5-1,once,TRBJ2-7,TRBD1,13,TGCGCCAGCAGCCAGACAGGGTCCGGCGAGCAGTACTTC,CASSQTGSGEQYF
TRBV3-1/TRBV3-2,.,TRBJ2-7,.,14,TGTGCCAGCAGCCAAGATCCGAGCTCCTACGAGCAGTACTTC,CASSQDPSSYEQYF
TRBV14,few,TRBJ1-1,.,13,TGTGCCAGCAGCCGACAGGAGAACACTGAAGCTTTCTTT,CASSRQENTEAFF
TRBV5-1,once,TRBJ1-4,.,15,TGCGCCAGCAGCTTGACCCTTAGACATAATGAAAAACTGTTTTTT,CASSLTLRHNEKLFF
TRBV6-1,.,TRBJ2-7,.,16,TGTGCCAGCAGTGAACCCCGACAGGCAAGCTCCTACGAGCAGTACTTC,CASSEPRQASSYEQYF
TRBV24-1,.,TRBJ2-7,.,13,TGTGCCACCGGGACAACAGGCACCTACGAGCAGTACTTC,CATGTTGTYEQYF
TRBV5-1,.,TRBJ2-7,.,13,TGCGCCAGCAGCTTGGCGGGTTCCTACGAGCAGTACTTC,CASSLAGSYEQYF
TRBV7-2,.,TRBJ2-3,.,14,TGTGCCAGCAGCCCGGAGGGGCGGACAGATACGCAGTATTTT,CASSPEGRTDTQYF
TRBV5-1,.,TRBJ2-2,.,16,TGCGCCAGCAGCTTGAACCAGATTGCGAACACCGGGGAGCTGTTTTTT,CASSLNQIANTGELFF
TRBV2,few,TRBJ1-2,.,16,TGTGCCAGCACCCAAGCCGGACAGCTATATAACTATGGCTACACCTTC,CASTQAGQLYNYGYTF